Included here is one T cell receptor beta chain sequence, with context. This clonotype qualifies as medium-sized (0.01 to 0.1%) by its frequency, with no count on file. Its recognized antigen is unknown. TRB amplification used around 250 ng of peripheral blood genomic DNA, around 40,000 genome equivalents, per sample. These data originate in a study of T cell clusters in autoimmune cytopenias (dated by TCRdb to between 2017 and 2020). General notes on the study: The median TRB sequencing depth was 51,575 reads per sample, and the median number of distinct TRB clonotypes was around 2,300 per sample. In autoimmune cytopenia patients, peripheral blood TRB and IGH repertoires were sequenced during active disease and over treatment follow-up, together with healthy, CLL and autoimmune hepatitis controls. The goal of the study was to determine whether autoimmune cytopenia patients have a disease-specific immune repertoire signature that could serve as a blood-based biomarker. The paper as a whole reports these results and caveats: TRB repertoire shifts, with less even repertoires in secondary cytopenia and CLL, mostly reflected lymphoma bias rather than autoimmunity. The T cell clusters were only ever defined in silico, so experimental validation of their functional role was still needed. About 3.2-fold more exclusive TRB clusters were observed in healthy donors than in active autoimmune hepatitis patients, consistent with an autoimmunity-wide signature. A lack of physiological T cell clusters in primary autoimmune cytopenia patients was suggested by GLIPH, as 51 clusters were found to be exclusive to healthy donors versus roughly 16 exclusive to patients. The cluster-lack signature was not seen for secondary cytopenia versus CLL, apparently masked by the dominant lymphoma-associated repertoire.

Reading from cysteine to phenylalanine, the CDR3 counts 15 amino acids. No DNA appears here. The germline V gene (reference sequence) specifies LNHDA as CDR1 and SQIVND as CDR2. Multiplex PCR with a touch-down protocol amplified TRB rearrangements, with the TRB-A and TRB-B primer pools combined in a single tube. Illumina adapters and sample indices were added to the amplicons through two consecutive PCR reactions performed with Phusion HS II polymerase. Amplicons were gel-purified with the NucleoSpin Gel and PCR Clean-up kit, then quantified by Qubit and quality-checked on an Agilent 2100 Bioanalyzer. Libraries were sequenced on an Illumina MiSeq using 600-cycle, single-indexed, paired-end runs. Processing in the source paper ran as follows. Alignment and assembly of TRB reads were performed with MiXCR version 2.1.12 and the default MiXCR reference library. A clone was defined by each unique CDR3 nucleotide sequence, and analysis was restricted to productive sequences with at least two reads. Repertoire diversity was assessed with alpha-parameterized diversity profiles (alpha 0 to 5), including the Shannon (alpha 1) and Simpson (alpha 2) indices, which were computed with an R script. The tcR package was used to compute combinatorial TRB VJ usage, which was then compared between cohorts by principal component analysis with ade4. GLIPH was used to cluster TCRbeta CDR3s in pairs of cohorts matched for age and read depth, and a Wilcoxon test was used to compare cluster frequencies. Each CDR3 protein sequence appears as one entry after TCRdb reprocessed the reads, and no DNA is included. The V and J calls come from TCRdb's annotation, not from the publication. The table for this sample lists under 9,000 distinct CDR3 sequences. The ten largest clones add up to around 6% of the sample.

The source of this sequence is a human donor with an autoimmune cytopenia or autoimmune hepatitis (not recorded which). The chain uses TRBV19 and TRBJ2-7; no DNA is available, so the TRBD1 call from TCRdb remains unchecked. The sequenced material came from peripheral blood. The CDR3 amino acid sequence is: CASSTRQGSGYEQYF.